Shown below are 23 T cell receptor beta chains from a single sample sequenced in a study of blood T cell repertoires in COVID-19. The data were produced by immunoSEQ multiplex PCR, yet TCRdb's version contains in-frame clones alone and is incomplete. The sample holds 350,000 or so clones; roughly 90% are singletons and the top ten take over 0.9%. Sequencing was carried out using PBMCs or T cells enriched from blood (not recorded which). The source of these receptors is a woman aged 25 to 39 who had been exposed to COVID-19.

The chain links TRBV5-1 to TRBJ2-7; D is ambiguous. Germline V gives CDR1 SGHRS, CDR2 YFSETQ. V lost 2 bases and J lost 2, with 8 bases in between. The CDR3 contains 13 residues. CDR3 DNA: TGCGCCAGCAGCTTACAGAATGCCTACGAGCAGTACTTC. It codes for CASSLQNAYEQYF.

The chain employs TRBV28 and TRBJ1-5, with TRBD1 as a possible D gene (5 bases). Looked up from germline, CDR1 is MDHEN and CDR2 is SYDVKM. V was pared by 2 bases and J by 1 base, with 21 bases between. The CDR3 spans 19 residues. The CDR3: CASSLMVWVGQRSNQPQHF. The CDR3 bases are TGTGCCAGCAGTTTAATGGTATGGGTGGGGCAAAGGAGCAATCAGCCCCAGCATTTT.

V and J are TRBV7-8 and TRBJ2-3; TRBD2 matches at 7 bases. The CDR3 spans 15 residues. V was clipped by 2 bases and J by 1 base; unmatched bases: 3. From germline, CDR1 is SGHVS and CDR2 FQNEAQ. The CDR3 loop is CASSLIAGGTDTQYF. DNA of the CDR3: TGTGCCAGCAGCTTAATAGCGGGTGGCACAGATACGCAGTATTTT.

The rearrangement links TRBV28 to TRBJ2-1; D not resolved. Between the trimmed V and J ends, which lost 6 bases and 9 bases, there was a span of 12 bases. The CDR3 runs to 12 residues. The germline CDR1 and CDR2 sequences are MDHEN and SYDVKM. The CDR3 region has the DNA TGTGCCAGCAGCACGGGTGGCTCTGAGCAGTTCTTC. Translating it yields CASSTGGSEQFF.

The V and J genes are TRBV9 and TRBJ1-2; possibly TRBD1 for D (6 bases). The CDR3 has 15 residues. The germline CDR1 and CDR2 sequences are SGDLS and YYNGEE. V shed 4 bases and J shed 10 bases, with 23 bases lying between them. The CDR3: CASSPWGTRSMAYTF. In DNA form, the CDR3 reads TGTGCCAGCAGCCCTTGGGGGACACGCTCTATGGCCTACACCTTC.

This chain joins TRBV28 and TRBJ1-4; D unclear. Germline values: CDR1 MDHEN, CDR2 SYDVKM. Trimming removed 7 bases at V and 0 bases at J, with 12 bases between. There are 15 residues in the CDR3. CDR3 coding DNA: TGTGCCAGCACAACAGCAGCTGCAACTAATGAAAAACTGTTTTTT. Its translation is CASTTAAATNEKLFF.

The CDR3 loop is CASSLTGGGETQYF. The CDR3 region has the DNA TGTGCCAGCAGCTTGACAGGGGGCGGGGAGACCCAGTACTTC. This chain uses TRBV7-3 with TRBJ2-5, with 10 positions matching TRBD1. This CDR3 is built from 14 residues. V shed 3 bases, J shed 5 bases, and the junction held 3 bases outside the gene matches. Germline V gives CDR1 SGHTA, CDR2 FQGTGA.

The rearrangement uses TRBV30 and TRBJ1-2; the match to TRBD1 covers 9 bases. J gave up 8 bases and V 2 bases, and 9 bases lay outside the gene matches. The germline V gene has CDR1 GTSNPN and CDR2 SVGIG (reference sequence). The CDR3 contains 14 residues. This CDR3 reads CAWSNGGQGGGYTF. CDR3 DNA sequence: TGTGCCTGGAGTAACGGGGGACAGGGTGGAGGCTACACCTTC.

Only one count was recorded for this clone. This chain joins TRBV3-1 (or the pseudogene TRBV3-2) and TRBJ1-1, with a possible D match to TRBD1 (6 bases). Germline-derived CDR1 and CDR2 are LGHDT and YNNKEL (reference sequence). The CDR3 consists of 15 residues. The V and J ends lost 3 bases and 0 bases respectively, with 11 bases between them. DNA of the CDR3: TGTGCCAGCAGCCAGGGGGCAGTGCTGAACACTGAAGCTTTCTTT. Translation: CASSQGAVLNTEAFF.

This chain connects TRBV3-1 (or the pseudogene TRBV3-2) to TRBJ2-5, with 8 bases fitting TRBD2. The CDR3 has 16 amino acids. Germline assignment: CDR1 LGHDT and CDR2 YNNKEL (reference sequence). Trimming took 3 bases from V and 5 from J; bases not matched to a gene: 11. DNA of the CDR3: TGTGCCAGCAGCCAGGGTAGCGGGATGAGGGGGGAGACCCAGTACTTC. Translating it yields CASSQGSGMRGETQYF.

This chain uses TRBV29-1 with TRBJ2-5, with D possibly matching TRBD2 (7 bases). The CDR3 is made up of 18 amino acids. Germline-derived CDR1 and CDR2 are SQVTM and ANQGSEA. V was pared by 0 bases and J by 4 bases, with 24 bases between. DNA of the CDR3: TGCAGCGTTGAAGACCCCCGGGGGCGGCGGGAGCCGATAGAGACCCAGTACTTC. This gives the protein CSVEDPRGRREPIETQYF.

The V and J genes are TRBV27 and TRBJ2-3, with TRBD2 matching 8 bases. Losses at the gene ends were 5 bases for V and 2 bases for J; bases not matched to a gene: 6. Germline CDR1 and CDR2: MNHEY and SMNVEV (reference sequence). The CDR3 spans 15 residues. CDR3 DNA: TGTGCCAGCAGTACATTAGCGGGATACACAGATACGCAGTATTTT. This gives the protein CASSTLAGYTDTQYF.

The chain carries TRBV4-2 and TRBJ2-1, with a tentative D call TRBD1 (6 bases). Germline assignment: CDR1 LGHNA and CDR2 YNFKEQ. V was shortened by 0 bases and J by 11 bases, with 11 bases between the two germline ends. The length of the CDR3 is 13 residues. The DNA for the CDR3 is TGTGCCAGCAGCCAAGACGTGGGGGCACAGCAGTTCTTC. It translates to CASSQDVGAQQFF.

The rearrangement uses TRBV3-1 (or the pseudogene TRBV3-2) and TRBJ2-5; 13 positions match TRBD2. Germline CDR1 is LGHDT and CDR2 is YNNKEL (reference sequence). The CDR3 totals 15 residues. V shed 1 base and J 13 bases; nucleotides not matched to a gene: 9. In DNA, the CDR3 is TGTGCCAGCAGCCAAGGCAAGGGACTAGCGGGGCCTTGGTACTTC. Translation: CASSQGKGLAGPWYF.

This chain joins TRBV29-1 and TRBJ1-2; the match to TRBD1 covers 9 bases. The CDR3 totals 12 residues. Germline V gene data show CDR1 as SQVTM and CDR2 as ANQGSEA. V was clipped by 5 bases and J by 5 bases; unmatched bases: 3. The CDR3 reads CSVRGTGYGYTF. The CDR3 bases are TGCAGCGTTAGGGGGACAGGGTATGGCTACACCTTC. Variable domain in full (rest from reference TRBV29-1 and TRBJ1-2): SAVISQKPSRDICQRGTSLTIQCQVDSQVTMMFWYRQQPGQSLTLIATANQGSEATYESGFVIDKFPISRPNLTFSTLTVSNMSPEDSSIYLCSVRGTGYGYTFGSGTRLTVV.

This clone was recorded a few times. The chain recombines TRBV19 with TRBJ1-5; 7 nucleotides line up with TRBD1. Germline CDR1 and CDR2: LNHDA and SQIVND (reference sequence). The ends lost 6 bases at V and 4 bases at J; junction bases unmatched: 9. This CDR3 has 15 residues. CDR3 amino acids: CASRVTGLGNQPQHF. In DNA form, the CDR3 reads TGTGCCAGTAGGGTGACAGGGCTCGGGAATCAGCCCCAGCATTTT.

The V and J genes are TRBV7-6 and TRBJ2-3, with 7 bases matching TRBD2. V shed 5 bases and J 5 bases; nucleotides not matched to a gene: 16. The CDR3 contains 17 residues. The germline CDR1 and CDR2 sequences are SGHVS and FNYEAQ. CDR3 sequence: CASSQPLAGEWGDTQYF. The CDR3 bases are TGTGCCAGCAGCCAACCCCTTGCGGGAGAGTGGGGAGATACGCAGTATTTT.

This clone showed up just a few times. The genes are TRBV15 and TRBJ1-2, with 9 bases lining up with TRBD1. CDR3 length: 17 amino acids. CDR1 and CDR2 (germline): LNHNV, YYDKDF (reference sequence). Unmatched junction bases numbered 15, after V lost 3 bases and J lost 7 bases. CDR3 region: CATSRPGQGSSIGGYTF. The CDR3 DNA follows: TGTGCCACCAGCAGGCCGGGACAGGGCTCTTCTATTGGTGGCTACACCTTC.

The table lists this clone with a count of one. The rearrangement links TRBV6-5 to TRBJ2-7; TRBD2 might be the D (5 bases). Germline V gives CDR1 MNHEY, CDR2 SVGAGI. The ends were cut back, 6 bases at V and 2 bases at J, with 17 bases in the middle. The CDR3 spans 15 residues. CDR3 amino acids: CASRRREDSPYEQYF. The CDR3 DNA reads TGTGCCAGCAGACGCCGTGAGGACTCGCCCTACGAGCAGTACTTC.

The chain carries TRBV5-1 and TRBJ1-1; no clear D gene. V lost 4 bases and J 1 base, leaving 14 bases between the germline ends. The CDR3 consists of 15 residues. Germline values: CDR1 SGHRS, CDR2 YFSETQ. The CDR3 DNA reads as TGCGCCAGCAGCCCGGAGGTGGGAGGGAACACTGAAGCTTTCTTT. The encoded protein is CASSPEVGGNTEAFF.

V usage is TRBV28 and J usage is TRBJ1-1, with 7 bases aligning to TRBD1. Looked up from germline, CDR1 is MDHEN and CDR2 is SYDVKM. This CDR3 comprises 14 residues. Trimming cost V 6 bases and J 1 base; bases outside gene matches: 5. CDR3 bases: TGTGCCAGCAGCCGGACAGGACCGAACACTGAAGCTTTCTTT. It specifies CASSRTGPNTEAFF.

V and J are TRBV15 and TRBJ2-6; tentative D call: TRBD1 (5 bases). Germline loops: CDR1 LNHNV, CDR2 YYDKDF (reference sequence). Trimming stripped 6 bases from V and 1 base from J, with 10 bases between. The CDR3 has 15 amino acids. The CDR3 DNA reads TGTGCCACCAGACCAGGGTTTTCTGGGGCCAACGTCCTGACTTTC. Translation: CATRPGFSGANVLTF.

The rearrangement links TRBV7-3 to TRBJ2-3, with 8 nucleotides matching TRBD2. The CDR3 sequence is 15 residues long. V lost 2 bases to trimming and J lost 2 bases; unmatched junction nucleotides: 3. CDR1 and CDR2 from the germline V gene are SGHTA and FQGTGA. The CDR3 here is CASSLGGRTTDTQYF. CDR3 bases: TGTGCCAGCAGCTTAGGCGGGAGGACCACAGATACGCAGTATTTT.